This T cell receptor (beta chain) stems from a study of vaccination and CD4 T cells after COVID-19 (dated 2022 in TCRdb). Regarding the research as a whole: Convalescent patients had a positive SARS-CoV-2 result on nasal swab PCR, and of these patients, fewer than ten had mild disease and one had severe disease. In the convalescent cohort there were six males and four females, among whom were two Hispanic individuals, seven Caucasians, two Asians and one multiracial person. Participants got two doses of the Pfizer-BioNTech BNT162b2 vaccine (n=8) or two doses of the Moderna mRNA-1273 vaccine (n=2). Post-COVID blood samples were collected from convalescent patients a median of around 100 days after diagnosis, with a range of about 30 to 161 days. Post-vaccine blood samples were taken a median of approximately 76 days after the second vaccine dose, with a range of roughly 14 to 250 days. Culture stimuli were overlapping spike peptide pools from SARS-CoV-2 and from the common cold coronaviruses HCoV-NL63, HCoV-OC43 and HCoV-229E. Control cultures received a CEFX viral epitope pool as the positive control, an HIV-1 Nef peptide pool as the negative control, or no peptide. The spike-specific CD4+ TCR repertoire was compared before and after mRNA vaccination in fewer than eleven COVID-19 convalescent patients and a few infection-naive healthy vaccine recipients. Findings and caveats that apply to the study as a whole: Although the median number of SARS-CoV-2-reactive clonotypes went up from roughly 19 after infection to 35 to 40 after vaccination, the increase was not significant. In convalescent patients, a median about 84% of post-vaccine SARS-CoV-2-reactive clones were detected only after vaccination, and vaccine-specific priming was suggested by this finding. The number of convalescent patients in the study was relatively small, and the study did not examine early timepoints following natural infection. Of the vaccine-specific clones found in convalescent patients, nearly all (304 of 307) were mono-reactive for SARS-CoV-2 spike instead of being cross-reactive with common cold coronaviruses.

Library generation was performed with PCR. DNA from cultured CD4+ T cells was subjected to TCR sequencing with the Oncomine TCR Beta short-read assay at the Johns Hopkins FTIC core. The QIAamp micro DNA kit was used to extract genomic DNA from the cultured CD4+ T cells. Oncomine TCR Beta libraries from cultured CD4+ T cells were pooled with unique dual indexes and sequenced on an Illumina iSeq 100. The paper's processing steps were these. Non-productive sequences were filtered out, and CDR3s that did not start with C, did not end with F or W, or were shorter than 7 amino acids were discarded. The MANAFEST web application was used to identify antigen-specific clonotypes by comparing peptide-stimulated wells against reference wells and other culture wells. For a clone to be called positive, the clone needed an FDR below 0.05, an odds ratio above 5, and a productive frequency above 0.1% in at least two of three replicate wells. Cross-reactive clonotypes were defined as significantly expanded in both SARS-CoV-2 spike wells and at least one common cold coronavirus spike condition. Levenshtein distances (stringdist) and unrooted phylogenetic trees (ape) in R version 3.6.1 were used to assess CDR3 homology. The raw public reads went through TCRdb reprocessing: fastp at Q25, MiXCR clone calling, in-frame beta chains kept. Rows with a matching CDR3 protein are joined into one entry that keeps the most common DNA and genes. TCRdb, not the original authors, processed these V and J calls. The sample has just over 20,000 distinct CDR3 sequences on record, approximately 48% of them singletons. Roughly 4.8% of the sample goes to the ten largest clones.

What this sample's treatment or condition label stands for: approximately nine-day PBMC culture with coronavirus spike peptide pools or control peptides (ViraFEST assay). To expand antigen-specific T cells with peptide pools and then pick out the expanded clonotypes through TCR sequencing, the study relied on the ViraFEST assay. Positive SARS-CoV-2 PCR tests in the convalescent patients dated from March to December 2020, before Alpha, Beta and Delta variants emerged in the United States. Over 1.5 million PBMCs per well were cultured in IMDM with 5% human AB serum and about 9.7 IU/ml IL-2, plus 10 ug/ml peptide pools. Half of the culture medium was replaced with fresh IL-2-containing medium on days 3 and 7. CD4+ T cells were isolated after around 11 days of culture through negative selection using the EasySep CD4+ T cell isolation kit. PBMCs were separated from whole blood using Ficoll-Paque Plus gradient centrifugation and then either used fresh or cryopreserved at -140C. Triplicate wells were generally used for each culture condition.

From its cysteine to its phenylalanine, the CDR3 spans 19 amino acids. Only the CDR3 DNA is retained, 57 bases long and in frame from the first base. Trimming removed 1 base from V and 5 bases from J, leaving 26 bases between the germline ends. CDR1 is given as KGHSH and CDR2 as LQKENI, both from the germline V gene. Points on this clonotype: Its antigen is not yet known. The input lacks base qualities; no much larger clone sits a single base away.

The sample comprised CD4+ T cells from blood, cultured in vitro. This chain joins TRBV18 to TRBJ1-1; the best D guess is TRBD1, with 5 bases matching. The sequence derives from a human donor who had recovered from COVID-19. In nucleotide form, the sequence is TGTGCCAGCTCACCACGAAGGGGAGTTGACAGTCGGACCGATACTGAAGCTTTCTTT. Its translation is CASSPRRGVDSRTDTEAFF.